This TCR beta chain is from a study of breast tumors, draining lymph nodes, adjacent tissues. Study conclusions and caveats: Luminal-like breast cancer showed significantly higher tumor–nontumor repertoire similarity than basal-like. The data were judged consistent with most tumor T cells coming from lymph node and expanding in tumor. That most tumor T cells come from lymph nodes remained unproven. Tumor TCR diversity was below lymph nodes but above nontumor tissue.

Concerning this clonotype itself: The antigen is unknown.

The CDR3 totals 12 residues. Germline-derived CDR1 and CDR2 are MDHEN and SYDVKM. V lost 3 bases and J lost 6, with 6 bases in between. Axillary draining lymph nodes of breast cancer patients supplied the node samples. TCRdb analysed the multiplex PCR reads with MiXCR anew, one entry per CDR3 protein. The repertoire includes 200,000 to 250,000 distinct CDR3 sequences, less than 40% of them detected once, and approximately 3.6% sits in the top ten. The chain couples TRBV28 to TRBJ1-5; D unclear. The clonotype was recovered from a female donor with breast cancer. Some clones in this sample may be carry-over from other donors' samples. Sequencing was performed on axillary lymph node tissue. The CDR3 protein is CASSFGFQPQHF. The CDR3 nucleotides read TGTGCCAGCAGTTTTGGGTTTCAGCCCCAGCATTTT.